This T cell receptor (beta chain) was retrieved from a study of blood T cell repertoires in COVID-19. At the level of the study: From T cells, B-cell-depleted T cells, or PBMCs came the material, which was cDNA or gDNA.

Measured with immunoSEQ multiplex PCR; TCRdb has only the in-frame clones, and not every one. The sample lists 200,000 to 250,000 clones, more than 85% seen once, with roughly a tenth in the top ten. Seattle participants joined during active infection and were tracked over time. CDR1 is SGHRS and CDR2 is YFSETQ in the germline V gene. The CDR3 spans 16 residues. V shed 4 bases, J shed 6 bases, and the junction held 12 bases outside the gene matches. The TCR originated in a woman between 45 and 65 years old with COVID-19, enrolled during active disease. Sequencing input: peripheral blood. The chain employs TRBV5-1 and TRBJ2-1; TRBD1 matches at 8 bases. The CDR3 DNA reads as TGCGCCAGCAGCCAAACCGGGACAGGCACGGCCAATGAGCAGTTCTTC. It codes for CASSQTGTGTANEQFF.